This TCR beta chain comes out of a study of regulatory T cells in long-lasting Graves disease. Comments on this clonotype: Its antigen is unidentified.

Time point specified: newly diagnosed GD, antithyroid drugs for less than 3 months. The TCR library was made from RNA that had been extracted from PBMCs in TRIzol. The peripheral blood volume drawn was 8.5 to 9 milliliters, and it was collected into EDTA tubes. Study-wide results and caveats: Tissue studied was limited to peripheral blood, excluding thyroid tissue.

According to the study, TCR beta libraries were built with iRepertoire HTBI primers and CDR3-region Arm-PCR. Each CDR3 protein gets one entry after TCRdb re-called the multiplex PCR reads with MiXCR. Of roughly 500,000 distinct CDR3 sequences listed, 12% are singletons. In addition, the sample was reused for a study of T cells in Graves' hyperthyroidism and ophthalmopathy. From that report: Before onset, ophthalmopathy was predicted by the model a median approximately 6.6 months earlier.

The sequenced sample was peripheral blood mononuclear cells (PBMCs), obtained at new diagnosis, from a patient treated with antithyroid drugs. The TCR sequence derives from a woman under 40 with Graves disease.

Here the CDR3 DNA reads TGCGCCAGCAGCCCCGGGTCATCGGGGGATGAAAAACTGTTTTTT. This encodes CASSPGSSGDEKLFF. This chain joins TRBV5-1 and TRBJ1-4; D possibly corresponds to TRBD1 (5 bases). Germline CDR1 reads SGHRS; CDR2 reads YFSETQ. The V and J ends lost 4 bases and 6 bases respectively, with 16 bases between them. CDR3 length: 15 residues.